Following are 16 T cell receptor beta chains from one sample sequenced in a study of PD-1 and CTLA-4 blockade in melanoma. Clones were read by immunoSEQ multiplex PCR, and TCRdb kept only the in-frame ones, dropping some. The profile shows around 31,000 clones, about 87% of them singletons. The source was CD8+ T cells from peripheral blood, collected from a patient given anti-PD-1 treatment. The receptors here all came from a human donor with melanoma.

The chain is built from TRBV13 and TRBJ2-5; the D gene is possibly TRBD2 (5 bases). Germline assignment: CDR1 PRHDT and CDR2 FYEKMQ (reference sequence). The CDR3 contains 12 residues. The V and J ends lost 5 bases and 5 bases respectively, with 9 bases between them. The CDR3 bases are TGTGCCAGCAGCCCGAGGAGGGAGACCCAGTACTTC. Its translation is CASSPRRETQYF.

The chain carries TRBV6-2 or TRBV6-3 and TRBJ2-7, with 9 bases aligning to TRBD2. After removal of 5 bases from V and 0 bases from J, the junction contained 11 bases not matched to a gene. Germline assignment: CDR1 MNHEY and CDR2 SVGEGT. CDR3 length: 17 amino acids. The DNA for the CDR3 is TGTGCCAGCAGTCACCCCAGGACTAGCGCGAGCTCCTACGAGCAGTACTTC. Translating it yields CASSHPRTSASSYEQYF.

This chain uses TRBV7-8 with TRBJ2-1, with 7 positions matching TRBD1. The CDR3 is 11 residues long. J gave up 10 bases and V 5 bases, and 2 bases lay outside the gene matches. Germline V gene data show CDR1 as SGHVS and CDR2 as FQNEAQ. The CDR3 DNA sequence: TGTGCCAGCAGCCGACAGGGCGAGCAGTTCTTC. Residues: CASSRQGEQFF.

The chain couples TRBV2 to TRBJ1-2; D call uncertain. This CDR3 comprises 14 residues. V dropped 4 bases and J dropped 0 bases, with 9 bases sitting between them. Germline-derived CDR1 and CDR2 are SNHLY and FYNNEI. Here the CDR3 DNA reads TGTGCCAGCAGTGTCCCGCTCACTAACTATGGCTACACCTTC. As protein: CASSVPLTNYGYTF.

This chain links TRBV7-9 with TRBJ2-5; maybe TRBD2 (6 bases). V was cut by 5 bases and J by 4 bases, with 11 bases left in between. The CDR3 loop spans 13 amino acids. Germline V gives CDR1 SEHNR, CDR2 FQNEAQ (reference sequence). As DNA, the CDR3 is TGTGCCAGCAGCGGAGGGCCCCGAGAGACCCAGTACTTC. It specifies CASSGGPRETQYF.

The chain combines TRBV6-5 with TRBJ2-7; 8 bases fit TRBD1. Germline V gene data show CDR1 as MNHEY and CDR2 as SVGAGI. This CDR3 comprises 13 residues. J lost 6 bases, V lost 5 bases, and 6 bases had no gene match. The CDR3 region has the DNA TGTGCCAGCAGTCCCCAGGGGGCCGGCGAGCAGTACTTC. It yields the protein CASSPQGAGEQYF.

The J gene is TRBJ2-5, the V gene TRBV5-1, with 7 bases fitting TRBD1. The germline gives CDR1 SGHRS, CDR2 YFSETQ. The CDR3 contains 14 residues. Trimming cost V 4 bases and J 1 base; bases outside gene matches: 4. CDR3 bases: TGCGCCAGCAGCCCGGGACAGATCCAAGAGACCCAGTACTTC. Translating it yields CASSPGQIQETQYF. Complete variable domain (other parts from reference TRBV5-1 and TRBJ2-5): KAGVTQTPRYLIKTRGQQVTLSCSPISGHRSVSWYQQTPGQGLQFLFEYFSETQRNKGNFPGRFSGRQFSNSRSEMNVSTLELGDSALYLCASSPGQIQETQYFGPGTRLLVL.

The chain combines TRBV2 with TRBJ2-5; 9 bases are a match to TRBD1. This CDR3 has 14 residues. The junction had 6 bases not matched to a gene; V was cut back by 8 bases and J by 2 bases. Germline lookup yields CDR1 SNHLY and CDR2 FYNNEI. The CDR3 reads CASGGQGRQETQYF. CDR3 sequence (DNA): TGTGCCAGCGGCGGACAGGGGAGGCAAGAGACCCAGTACTTC. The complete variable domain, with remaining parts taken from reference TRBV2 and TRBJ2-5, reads EPEVTQTPSHQVTQMGQEVILRCVPISNHLYFYWYRQILGQKVEFLVSFYNNEISEKSEIFDDQFSVERPDGSNFTLKIRSTKLEDSAMYFCASGGQGRQETQYFGPGTRLLVL.

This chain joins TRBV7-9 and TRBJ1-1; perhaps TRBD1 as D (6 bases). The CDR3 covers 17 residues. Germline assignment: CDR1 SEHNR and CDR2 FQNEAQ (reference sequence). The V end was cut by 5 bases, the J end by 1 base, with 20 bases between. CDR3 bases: TGTGCCAGCAGCCCAAGCCGGGGGCGCTTAAGGAACACTGAAGCTTTCTTT. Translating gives CASSPSRGRLRNTEAFF.

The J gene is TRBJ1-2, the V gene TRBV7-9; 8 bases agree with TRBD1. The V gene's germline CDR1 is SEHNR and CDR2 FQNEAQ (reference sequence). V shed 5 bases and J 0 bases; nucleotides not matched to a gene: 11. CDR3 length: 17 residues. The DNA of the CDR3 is TGTGCCAGCAGCCTCCCCCATGGGACAGGCTCTAACTATGGCTACACCTTC. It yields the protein CASSLPHGTGSNYGYTF.

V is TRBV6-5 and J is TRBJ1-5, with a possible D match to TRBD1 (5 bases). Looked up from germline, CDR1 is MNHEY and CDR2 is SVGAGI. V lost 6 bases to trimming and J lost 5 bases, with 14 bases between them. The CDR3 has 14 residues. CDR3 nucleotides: TGTGCCAGCAGCCTCGGGGGATCGGATCAGCCCCAGCATTTT. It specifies CASSLGGSDQPQHF.

Here the CDR3 reads CASSPFSTGELFF. CDR3 DNA sequence: TGTGCCAGCAGCCCTTTCTCGACCGGGGAGCTGTTTTTT. This sequence joins TRBV5-6 and TRBJ2-2; D is ambiguous. Germline V gives CDR1 SGHDT, CDR2 YYEEEE. This CDR3 is 13 amino acids long. V gave up 4 bases and J gave up 5 bases, with 9 bases separating them.

Here the CDR3 DNA reads TGTGCCAGCAGCTTAGATTATCCCTATGGCTACACCTTC. This codes for CASSLDYPYGYTF. V and J are TRBV5-5 and TRBJ1-2; D is unresolved. Germline CDR1 SGHKS, CDR2 YYEKEE (reference sequence). V was shortened by 2 bases and J by 4 bases, with 9 bases between the two germline ends. This CDR3 has 13 residues.

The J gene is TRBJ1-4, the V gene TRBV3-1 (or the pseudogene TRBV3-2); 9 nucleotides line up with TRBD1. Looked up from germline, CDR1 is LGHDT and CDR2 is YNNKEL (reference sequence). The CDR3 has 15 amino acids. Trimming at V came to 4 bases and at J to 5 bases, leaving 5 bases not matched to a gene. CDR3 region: CASSLRDRENEKLFF. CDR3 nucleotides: TGTGCCAGCAGCCTCCGGGACAGGGAGAATGAAAAACTGTTTTTT.

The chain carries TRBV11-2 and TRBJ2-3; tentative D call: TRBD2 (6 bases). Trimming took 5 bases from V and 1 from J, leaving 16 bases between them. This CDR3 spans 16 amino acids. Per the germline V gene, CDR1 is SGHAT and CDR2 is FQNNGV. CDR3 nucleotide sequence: TGTGCCAGCAGCCCTGGGACTTTAGGGGGCACAGATACGCAGTATTTT. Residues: CASSPGTLGGTDTQYF.

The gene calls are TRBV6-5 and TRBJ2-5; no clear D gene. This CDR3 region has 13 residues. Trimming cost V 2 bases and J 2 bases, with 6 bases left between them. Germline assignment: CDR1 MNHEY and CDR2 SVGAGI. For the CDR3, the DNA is TGTGCCAGCAGTTACGAGCCTCAAGAGACCCAGTACTTC. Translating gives CASSYEPQETQYF.